Listed here is a single T cell receptor (beta chain). Methods used by the authors: Counts of nucleated cells, estimated from reference gene primer amplification, were obtained. Clones were read by immunoSEQ multiplex PCR, and TCRdb kept only the in-frame ones, dropping some. V, J and clone size reflect that table, while D and trimming were determined from the DNA. The sample holds around 450,000 clones, 87% seen once. This sample is part of a study of blood T cell repertoires in COVID-19. Study as a whole: PBMCs, B-cell-depleted T cells, or T cells provided the cDNA or gDNA that made up the material.

CDR3 size: 11 residues. V lost 4 bases and J 6 bases, leaving 9 bases between the germline ends. Germline CDR1 DFQATT, CDR2 SNEGSKA (reference sequence). J is TRBJ1-2 and V is TRBV20-1; D is ambiguous. Sequenced material: PBMCs or T cells enriched from blood (not recorded which). This clonotype was sampled from a woman younger than 35 who had recovered from COVID-19. The CDR3 DNA follows: TGCAGTGCTACTTTTACAGATGGCTACACCTTC. This gives the protein CSATFTDGYTF.